This T cell receptor beta chain was captured in a study of vaccination effects on CD4 cells after COVID-19. Study results and limitations: Late after vaccination, infection- and vaccine-induced clones showed marked clonal contraction.

There are a few counts of this clone. The antigen is undetermined. The ends lost 4 bases at V and 4 bases at J; junction bases unmatched: 2. The CDR3 extends over 14 amino acids. Germline V gives CDR1 SGHAT, CDR2 FQNNGV. Before sequencing, viral peptide pools were used by the ViraFEST assay to expand antigen-specific CD4+ T cells. Subsequent to less than twelve days of culture, CD4+ T cells were isolated. Two-dose vaccination with either BNT162b2 or mRNA-1273 was given to the participants. The vaccine recipients had no prior SARS-CoV-2 infection, with negative nucleocapsid antibodies. The table came from immunoSEQ multiplex PCR; TCRdb's copy has only in-frame clones and leaves some out. In the table there are roughly 14,000 clones, over 60% of which are singletons.

This receptor was identified in a human donor who received a COVID-19 vaccine. The sequenced sample was CD4+ T cells from PBMCs cultured with SARS-CoV-2 spike peptides, obtained after COVID-19 vaccination. The rearrangement uses TRBV11-2 and TRBJ2-7; 12 positions match TRBD2. The CDR3 reads CASSSGTSGYEQYF. The CDR3 DNA sequence: TGTGCCAGCAGCTCTGGGACTAGCGGGTACGAGCAGTACTTC.